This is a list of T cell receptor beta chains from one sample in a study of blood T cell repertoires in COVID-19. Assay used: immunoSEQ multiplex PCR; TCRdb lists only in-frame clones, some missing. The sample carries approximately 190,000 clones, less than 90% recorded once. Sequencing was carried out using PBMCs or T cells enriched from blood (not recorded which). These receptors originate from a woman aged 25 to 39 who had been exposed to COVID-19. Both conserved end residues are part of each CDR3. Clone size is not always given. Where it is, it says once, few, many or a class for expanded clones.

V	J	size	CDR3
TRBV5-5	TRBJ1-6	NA	CASSLEVRGRNSPLHF
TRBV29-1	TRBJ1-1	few	CSVEGTGVEAFF
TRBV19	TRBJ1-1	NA	CASSIQVRDTEAFF
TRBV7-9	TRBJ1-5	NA	CASSLGTGNTNQPQHF
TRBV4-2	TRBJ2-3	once	CASSHPIQESGTDTQYF
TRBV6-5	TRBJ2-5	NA	CASSRPGSGRGTQYF
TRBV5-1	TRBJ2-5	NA	CASSLQETQYF
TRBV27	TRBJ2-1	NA	CASSLLPGSSYNEQFF
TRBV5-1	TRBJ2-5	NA	CASSFQGGQETQYF
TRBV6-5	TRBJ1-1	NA	CASSSGRNTEAFF
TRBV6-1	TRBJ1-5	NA	CASSESLQEEHQPQHF
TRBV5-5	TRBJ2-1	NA	CASSLTSGGFSYNEQFF
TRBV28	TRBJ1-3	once	CASSSGRRNTIYF
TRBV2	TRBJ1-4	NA	CASTGQGAPNEKLFF
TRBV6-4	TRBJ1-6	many	CASSDSDRSPLHF
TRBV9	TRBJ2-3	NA	CASSVYPSTDTQYF